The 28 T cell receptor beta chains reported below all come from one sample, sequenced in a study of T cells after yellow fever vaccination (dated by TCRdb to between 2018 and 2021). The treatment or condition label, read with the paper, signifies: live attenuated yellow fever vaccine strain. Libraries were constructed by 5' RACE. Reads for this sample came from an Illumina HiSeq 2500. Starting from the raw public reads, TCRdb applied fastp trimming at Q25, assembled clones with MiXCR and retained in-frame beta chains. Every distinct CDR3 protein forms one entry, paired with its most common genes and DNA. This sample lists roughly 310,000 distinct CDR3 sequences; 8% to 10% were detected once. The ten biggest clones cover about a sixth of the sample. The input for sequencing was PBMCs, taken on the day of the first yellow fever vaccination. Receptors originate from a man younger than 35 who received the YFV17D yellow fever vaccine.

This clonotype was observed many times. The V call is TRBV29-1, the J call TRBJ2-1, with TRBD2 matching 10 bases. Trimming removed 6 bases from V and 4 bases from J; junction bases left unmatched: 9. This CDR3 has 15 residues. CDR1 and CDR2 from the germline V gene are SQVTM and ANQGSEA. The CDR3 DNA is TGCAGCGTGGGTGGACTAGCGGAGAAATACAATGAGCAGTTCTTC. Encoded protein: CSVGGLAEKYNEQFF.

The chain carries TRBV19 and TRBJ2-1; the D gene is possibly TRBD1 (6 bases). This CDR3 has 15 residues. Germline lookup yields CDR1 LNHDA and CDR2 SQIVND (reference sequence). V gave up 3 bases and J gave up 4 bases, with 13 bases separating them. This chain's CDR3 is CASSMRQGIYNEQFF. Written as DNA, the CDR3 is TGTGCCAGTAGTATGAGGCAGGGGATATACAATGAGCAGTTCTTC.

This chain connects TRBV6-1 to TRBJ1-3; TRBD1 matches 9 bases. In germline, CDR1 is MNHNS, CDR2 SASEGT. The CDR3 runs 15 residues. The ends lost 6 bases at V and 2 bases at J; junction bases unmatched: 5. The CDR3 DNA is TGTGCCAGCAGAATAAGACAGGGGGCTGGAAACACCATATATTTT. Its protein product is CASRIRQGAGNTIYF.

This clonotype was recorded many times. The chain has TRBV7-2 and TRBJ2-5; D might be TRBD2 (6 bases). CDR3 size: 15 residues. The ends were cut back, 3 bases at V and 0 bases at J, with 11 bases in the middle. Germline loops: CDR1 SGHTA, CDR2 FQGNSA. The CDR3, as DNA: TGTGCCAGCAGCTTCGGGGGATTATACCAAGAGACCCAGTACTTC. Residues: CASSFGGLYQETQYF. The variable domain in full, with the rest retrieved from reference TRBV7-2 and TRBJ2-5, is GAGVSQSPSNKVTEKGKDVELRCDPISGHTALYWYRQSLGQGLEFLIYFQGNSAPDKSGLPSDRFSAERTGGSVSTLTIQRTQQEDSAVYLCASSFGGLYQETQYFGPGTRLLVL.

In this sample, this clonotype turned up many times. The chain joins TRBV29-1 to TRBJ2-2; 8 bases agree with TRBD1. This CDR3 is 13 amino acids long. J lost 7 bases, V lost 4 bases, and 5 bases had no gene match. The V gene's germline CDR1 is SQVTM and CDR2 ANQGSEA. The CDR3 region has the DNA TGCAGCGTTGGACAGGGGTTGGGCGGGGAGCTGTTTTTT. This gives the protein CSVGQGLGGELFF.

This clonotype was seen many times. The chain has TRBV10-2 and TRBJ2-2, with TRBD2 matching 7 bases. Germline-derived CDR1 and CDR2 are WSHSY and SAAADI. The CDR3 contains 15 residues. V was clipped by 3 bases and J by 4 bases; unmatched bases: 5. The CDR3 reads CASSDLGRGTGELFF. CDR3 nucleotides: TGCGCCAGCAGTGATCTGGGGAGGGGCACCGGGGAGCTGTTTTTT.

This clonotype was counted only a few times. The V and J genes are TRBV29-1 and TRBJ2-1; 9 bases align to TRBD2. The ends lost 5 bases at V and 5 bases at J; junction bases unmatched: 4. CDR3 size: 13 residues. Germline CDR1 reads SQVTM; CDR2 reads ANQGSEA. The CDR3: CSVSSGVHNEQFF. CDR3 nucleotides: TGCAGCGTTTCTAGCGGGGTACACAATGAGCAGTTCTTC.

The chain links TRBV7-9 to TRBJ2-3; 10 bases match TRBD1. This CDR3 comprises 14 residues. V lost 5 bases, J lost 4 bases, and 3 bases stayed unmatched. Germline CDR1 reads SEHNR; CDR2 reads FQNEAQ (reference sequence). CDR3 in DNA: TGTGCCAGCAGCCGGACAGGGGGGCCAGATACGCAGTATTTT. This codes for CASSRTGGPDTQYF.

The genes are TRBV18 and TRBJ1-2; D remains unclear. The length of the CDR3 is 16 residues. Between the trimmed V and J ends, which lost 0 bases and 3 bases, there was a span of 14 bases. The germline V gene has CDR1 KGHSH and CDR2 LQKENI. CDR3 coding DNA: TGTGCCAGCTCACCACCTCCCCCGTTTGACCACTATGGCTACACCTTC. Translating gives CASSPPPPFDHYGYTF. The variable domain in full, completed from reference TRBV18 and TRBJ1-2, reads NAGVMQNPRHLVRRRGQEARLRCSPMKGHSHVYWYRQLPEEGLKFMVYLQKENIIDESGMPKERFSAEFPKEGPSILRIQQVVRGDSAAYFCASSPPPPFDHYGYTFGSGTRLTVV.

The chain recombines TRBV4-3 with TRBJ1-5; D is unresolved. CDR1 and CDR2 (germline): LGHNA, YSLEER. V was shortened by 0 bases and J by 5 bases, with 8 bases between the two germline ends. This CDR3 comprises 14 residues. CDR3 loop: CASSQDRLYQPQHF. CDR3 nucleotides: TGCGCCAGCAGCCAAGATAGGCTCTATCAGCCCCAGCATTTT.

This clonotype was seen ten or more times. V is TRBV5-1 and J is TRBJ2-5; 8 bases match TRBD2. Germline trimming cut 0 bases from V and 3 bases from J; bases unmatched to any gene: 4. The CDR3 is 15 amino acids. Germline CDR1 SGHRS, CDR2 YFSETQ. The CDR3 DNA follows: TGCGCCAGCAGCTTGGGGACAGCGGGGGAAGAGACCCAGTACTTC. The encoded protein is CASSLGTAGEETQYF.

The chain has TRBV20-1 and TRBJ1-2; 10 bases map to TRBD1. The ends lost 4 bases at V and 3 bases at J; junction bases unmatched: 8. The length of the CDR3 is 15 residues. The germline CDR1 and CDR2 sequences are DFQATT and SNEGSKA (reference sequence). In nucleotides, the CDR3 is TGCAGTGCTATGGGGCTGACAGGGGGCGACTATGGCTACACCTTC. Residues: CSAMGLTGGDYGYTF.

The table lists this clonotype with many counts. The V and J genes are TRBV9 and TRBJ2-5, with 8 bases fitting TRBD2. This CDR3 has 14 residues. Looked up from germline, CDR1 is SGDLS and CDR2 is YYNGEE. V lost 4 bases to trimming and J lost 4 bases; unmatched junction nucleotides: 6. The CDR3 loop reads CASSFGSGGETQYF. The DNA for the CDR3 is TGTGCCAGCAGCTTCGGGAGCGGGGGAGAGACCCAGTACTTC. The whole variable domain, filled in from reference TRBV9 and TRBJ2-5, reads DSGVTQTPKHLITATGQRVTLRCSPRSGDLSVYWYQQSLDQGLQFLIQYYNGEERAKGNILERFSAQQFPDLHSELNLSSLELGDSALYFCASSFGSGGETQYFGPGTRLLVL.

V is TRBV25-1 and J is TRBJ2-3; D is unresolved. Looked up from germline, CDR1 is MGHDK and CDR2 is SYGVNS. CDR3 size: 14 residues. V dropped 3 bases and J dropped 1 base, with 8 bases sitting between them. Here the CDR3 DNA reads TGTGCCAGCAGTGATTCGTGGGGCACAGATACGCAGTATTTT. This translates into CASSDSWGTDTQYF.

The CDR3 nucleotides are TGTGCCAGCAGCTTAGTAGCAGGTGACTACCAGGAAGCTTTCTTT. Protein: CASSLVAGDYQEAFF. V is TRBV7-2 and J is TRBJ1-1; D is ambiguous. This CDR3 region has 15 residues. Per germline, CDR1 SGHTA and CDR2 FQGNSA. V was clipped by 1 base and J by 8 bases, with 17 bases between them.

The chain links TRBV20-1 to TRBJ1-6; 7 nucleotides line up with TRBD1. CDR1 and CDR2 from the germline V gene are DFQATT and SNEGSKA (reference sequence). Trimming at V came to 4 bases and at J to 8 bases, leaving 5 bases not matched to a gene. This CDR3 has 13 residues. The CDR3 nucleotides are TGCAGTGCTAAACAGGGGTTCGATTCACCCCTCCACTTT. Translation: CSAKQGFDSPLHF.

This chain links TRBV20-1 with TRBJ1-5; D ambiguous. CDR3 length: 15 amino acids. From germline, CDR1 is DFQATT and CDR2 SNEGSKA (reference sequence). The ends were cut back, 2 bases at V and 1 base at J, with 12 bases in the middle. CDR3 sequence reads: CSARPPSGSNQPQHF. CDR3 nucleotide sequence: TGCAGTGCTAGACCTCCCTCTGGAAGCAATCAGCCCCAGCATTTT.

The CDR3 loop is CASRRLYRGSNTEAFF. CDR3 DNA: TGTGCCAGCAGGAGACTCTACAGGGGTTCTAACACTGAAGCTTTCTTT. The V and J genes are TRBV6-1 and TRBJ1-1; 7 nucleotides align to TRBD1. There are 16 residues in the CDR3. CDR1 is MNHNS and CDR2 is SASEGT in the germline V gene. The V segment lost 6 bases and the J segment 2 bases; nucleotides outside the gene matches: 12.

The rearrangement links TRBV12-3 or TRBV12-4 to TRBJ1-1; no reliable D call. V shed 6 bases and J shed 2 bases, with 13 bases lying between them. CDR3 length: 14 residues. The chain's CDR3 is CASRQGRLNTEAFF. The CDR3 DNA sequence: TGTGCCAGCAGACAAGGACGGTTAAACACTGAAGCTTTCTTT.

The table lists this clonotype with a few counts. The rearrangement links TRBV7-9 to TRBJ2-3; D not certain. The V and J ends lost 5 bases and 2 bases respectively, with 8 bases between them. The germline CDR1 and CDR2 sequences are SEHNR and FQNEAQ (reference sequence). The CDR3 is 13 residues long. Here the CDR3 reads CASSQDPTDTQYF. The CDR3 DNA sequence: TGTGCCAGCAGCCAGGACCCCACAGATACGCAGTATTTT.

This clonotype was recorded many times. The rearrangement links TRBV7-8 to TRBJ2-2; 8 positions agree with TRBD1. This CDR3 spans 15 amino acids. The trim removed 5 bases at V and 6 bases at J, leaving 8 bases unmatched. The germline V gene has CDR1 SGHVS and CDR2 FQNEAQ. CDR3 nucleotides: TGTGCCAGCAGCGAGCAGGGGGCAAGCGCCGGGGAGCTGTTTTTT. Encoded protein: CASSEQGASAGELFF.

For the CDR3, the DNA is TGTGCCAGCAGTCTCACGGGGACAGGAAATCAGCCCCAGCATTTT. Protein: CASSLTGTGNQPQHF. V usage is TRBV7-3 and J usage is TRBJ1-5; 8 bases are a match to TRBD1. The V and J ends lost 6 bases and 4 bases, in that order; junction bases with no gene match: 8. The CDR3 has 15 residues. The germline gives CDR1 SGHTA, CDR2 FQGTGA.

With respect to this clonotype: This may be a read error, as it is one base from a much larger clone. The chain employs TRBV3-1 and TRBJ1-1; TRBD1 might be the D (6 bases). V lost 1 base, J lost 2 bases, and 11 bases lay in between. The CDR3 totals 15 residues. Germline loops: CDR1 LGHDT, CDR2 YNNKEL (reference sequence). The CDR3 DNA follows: TGTGCCAGCAGCCAAGTAACAGGGATAAACACTGAAGCTTTCTTT. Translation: CASSQVTGINTEAFF.

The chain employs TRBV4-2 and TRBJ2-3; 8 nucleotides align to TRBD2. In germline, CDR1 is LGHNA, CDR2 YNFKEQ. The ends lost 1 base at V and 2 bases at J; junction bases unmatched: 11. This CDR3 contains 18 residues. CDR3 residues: CASSQVGGGPEYTDTQYF. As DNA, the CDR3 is TGTGCCAGCAGCCAAGTAGGCGGGGGGCCGGAGTACACAGATACGCAGTATTTT.

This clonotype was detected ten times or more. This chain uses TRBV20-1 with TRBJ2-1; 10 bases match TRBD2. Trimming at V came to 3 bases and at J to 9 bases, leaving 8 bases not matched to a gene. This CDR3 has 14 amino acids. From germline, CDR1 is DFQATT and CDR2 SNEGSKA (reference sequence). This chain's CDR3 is CSASLASGGSEQFF. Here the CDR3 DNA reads TGCAGTGCTAGTCTGGCTAGCGGGGGAAGTGAGCAGTTCTTC.

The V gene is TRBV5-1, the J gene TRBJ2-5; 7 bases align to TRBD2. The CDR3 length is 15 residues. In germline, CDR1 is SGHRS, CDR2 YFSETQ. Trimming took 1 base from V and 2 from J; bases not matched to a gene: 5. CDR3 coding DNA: TGCGCCAGCAGCTTGAGTGCGGGGGAACAAGAGACCCAGTACTTC. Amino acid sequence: CASSLSAGEQETQYF.

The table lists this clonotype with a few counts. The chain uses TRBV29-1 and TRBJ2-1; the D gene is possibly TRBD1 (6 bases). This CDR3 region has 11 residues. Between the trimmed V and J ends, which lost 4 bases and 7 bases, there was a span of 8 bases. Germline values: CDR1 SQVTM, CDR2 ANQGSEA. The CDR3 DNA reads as TGCAGCGTTGGGACAGTTAATGAGCAGTTCTTC. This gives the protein CSVGTVNEQFF.

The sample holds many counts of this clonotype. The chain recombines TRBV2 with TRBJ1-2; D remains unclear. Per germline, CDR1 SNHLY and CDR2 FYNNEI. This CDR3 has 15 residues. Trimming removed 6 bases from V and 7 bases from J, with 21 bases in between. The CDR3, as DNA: TGTGCCAGCAGCCCCAAAACATATCATTCCCTTGGCTACACCTTC. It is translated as CASSPKTYHSLGYTF. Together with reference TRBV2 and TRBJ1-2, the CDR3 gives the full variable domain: EPEVTQTPSHQVTQMGQEVILRCVPISNHLYFYWYRQILGQKVEFLVSFYNNEISEKSEIFDDQFSVERPDGSNFTLKIRSTKLEDSAMYFCASSPKTYHSLGYTFGSGTRLTVV.